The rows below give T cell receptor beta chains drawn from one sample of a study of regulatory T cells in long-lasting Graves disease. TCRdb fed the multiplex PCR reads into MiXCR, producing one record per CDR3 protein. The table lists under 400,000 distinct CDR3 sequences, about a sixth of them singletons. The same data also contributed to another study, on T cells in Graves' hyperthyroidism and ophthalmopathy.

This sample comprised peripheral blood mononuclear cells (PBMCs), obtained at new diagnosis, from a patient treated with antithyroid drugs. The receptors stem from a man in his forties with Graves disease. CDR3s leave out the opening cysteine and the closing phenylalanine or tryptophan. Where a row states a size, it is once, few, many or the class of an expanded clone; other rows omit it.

CDR3 protein: ASSFGQSNQPQH
clone size: few
J gene: TRBJ1-5
V gene: TRBV7-9

CDR3 protein: ASSVGGRSTDTQY
clone size: few
J gene: TRBJ2-3
V gene: TRBV9

CDR3 protein: ATSARRGDTDTQY
clone size: NA
J gene: TRBJ2-3
V gene: TRBV24-1

CDR3 protein: ASSYLQGARTGELF
clone size: many
J gene: TRBJ2-2
V gene: TRBV6-5

CDR3 protein: ASSQDGSGYSPLH
clone size: NA
J gene: TRBJ1-6
V gene: TRBV4-3

CDR3 protein: ASSLVQVVYNSPLH
clone size: few
J gene: TRBJ1-6
V gene: TRBV5-1

CDR3 protein: ASSQVVSASAVSEQF
clone size: NA
J gene: TRBJ2-1
V gene: TRBV4-2

CDR3 protein: ASSYGTEGEKLF
clone size: NA
J gene: TRBJ1-4
V gene: TRBV10-2

CDR3 protein: ASSLAGTGFGQPQH
clone size: NA
J gene: TRBJ1-5
V gene: TRBV12-3/TRBV12-4

CDR3 protein: ASSSPRGNYEQY
clone size: many
J gene: TRBJ2-7
V gene: TRBV6-5

CDR3 protein: AWSVRGEQF
clone size: many
J gene: TRBJ2-1
V gene: TRBV30

CDR3 protein: SARQGGPWAADTQY
clone size: few
J gene: TRBJ2-3
V gene: TRBV20-1

CDR3 protein: ASSYYYRGNSYEQY
clone size: many
J gene: TRBJ2-7
V gene: TRBV6-5

CDR3 protein: AISEERGAYGYT
clone size: NA
J gene: TRBJ1-2
V gene: TRBV10-3

CDR3 protein: ASSFRGGTGELF
clone size: few
J gene: TRBJ2-2
V gene: TRBV7-3

CDR3 protein: ASSPWDRAQETQY
clone size: many
J gene: TRBJ2-5
V gene: TRBV7-9

CDR3 protein: ASSLKRSSYEQY
clone size: many
J gene: TRBJ2-7
V gene: TRBV5-1

CDR3 protein: ASSLGAGRNQPQH
clone size: NA
J gene: TRBJ1-5
V gene: TRBV28

CDR3 protein: ASSQDWGNTEAF
clone size: NA
J gene: TRBJ1-1
V gene: TRBV4-3

CDR3 protein: ASSPQTGTEAF
clone size: few
J gene: TRBJ1-1
V gene: TRBV18

CDR3 protein: ASTEQGTRGPQH
clone size: many
J gene: TRBJ1-5
V gene: TRBV2

CDR3 protein: ASSGRDRSYEQY
clone size: many
J gene: TRBJ2-7
V gene: TRBV3-1

CDR3 protein: ASSQVKLTTGELF
clone size: many
J gene: TRBJ2-2
V gene: TRBV14

CDR3 protein: SVVSSGNTIY
clone size: many
J gene: TRBJ1-3
V gene: TRBV29-1

CDR3 protein: ASSLAGTGSYEQY
clone size: many
J gene: TRBJ2-7
V gene: TRBV28

CDR3 protein: ASSFRTEAEQF
clone size: many
J gene: TRBJ2-1
V gene: TRBV5-1

CDR3 protein: ASSPAPQETQY
clone size: NA
J gene: TRBJ2-5
V gene: TRBV7-2

CDR3 protein: SARDEDRGVETQY
clone size: NA
J gene: TRBJ2-5
V gene: TRBV20-1

CDR3 protein: ASSTGYNQPQH
clone size: many
J gene: TRBJ1-5
V gene: TRBV12-3/TRBV12-4

CDR3 protein: ASKSTGGPSPLH
clone size: NA
J gene: TRBJ1-6
V gene: TRBV2

CDR3 protein: SAFGHSQDEAF
clone size: many
J gene: TRBJ1-1
V gene: TRBV20-1

CDR3 protein: ASSIDGTIQETQY
clone size: NA
J gene: TRBJ2-5
V gene: TRBV19

CDR3 protein: AISDFETQY
clone size: few
J gene: TRBJ2-5
V gene: TRBV10-3

CDR3 protein: ASILLKDNQETQY
clone size: NA
J gene: TRBJ2-5
V gene: TRBV7-3

CDR3 protein: ATSPQGPSNQPQH
clone size: many
J gene: TRBJ1-5
V gene: TRBV6-1

CDR3 protein: ATSSLAGGPVEGWF
clone size: few
J gene: TRBJ2-1
V gene: TRBV24-1

CDR3 protein: ASNRQGGTDTQY
clone size: many
J gene: TRBJ2-3
V gene: TRBV5-1

CDR3 protein: ASSFGQGNTGNTIY
clone size: many
J gene: TRBJ1-3
V gene: TRBV7-2

CDR3 protein: ASLGRQNQPQH
clone size: NA
J gene: TRBJ1-5
V gene: TRBV18

CDR3 protein: ASSLDMASGYNEQF
clone size: once
J gene: TRBJ2-1
V gene: TRBV11-2

CDR3 protein: ASTRGQGYNQPQH
clone size: NA
J gene: TRBJ1-5
V gene: TRBV7-9

CDR3 protein: ASSRTSTNEKLF
clone size: many
J gene: TRBJ1-4
V gene: TRBV6-1

CDR3 protein: SARKPGLVIQTQY
clone size: many
J gene: TRBJ2-5
V gene: TRBV20-1

CDR3 protein: ASERGARGGEQF
clone size: many
J gene: TRBJ2-1
V gene: TRBV2

CDR3 protein: ASSLDLVGGDTQY
clone size: NA
J gene: TRBJ2-3
V gene: TRBV7-2

CDR3 protein: ASSHGTSGYEQY
clone size: many
J gene: TRBJ2-7
V gene: TRBV27

CDR3 protein: SARPGQSNQPQH
clone size: many
J gene: TRBJ1-5
V gene: TRBV20-1

CDR3 protein: ATQTGLKDEQF
clone size: NA
J gene: TRBJ2-1
V gene: TRBV24-1

CDR3 protein: ASSYSEGNTEAF
clone size: many
J gene: TRBJ1-1
V gene: TRBV6-5

CDR3 protein: ASSEAEFRSETQY
clone size: many
J gene: TRBJ2-5
V gene: TRBV6-1

CDR3 protein: SAPMEGSLNEKLF
clone size: many
J gene: TRBJ1-4
V gene: TRBV20-1

CDR3 protein: ASSATGFQETQY
clone size: NA
J gene: TRBJ2-5
V gene: TRBV7-9